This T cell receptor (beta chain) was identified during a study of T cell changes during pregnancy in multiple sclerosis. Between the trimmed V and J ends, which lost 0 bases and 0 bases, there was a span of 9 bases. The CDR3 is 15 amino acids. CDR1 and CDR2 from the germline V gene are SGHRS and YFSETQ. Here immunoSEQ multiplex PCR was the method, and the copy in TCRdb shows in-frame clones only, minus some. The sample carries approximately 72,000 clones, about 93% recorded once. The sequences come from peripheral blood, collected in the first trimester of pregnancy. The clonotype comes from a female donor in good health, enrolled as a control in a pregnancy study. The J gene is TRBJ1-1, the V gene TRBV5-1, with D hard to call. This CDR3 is CASSLEQAMNTEAFF. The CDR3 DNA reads TGCGCCAGCAGCTTGGAGCAGGCTATGAACACTGAAGCTTTCTTT.